The sequence of this TCR beta chain was determined in a study of identical twins. Study-wide findings and caveats: Out-of-frame alpha sequences common to twins were enriched for low generation probability. Insertions were reduced in abundant cord blood beta clonotypes but not in memory repertoires. Models came in too low on out-of-frame TCR alpha sharing in monozygotic twins. The authors drew conclusions from cross-sectional statistical analysis rather than following the same donors.

There are 15 residues in the CDR3. V was pared by 4 bases and J by 2 bases, with 15 bases between. TCRdb itself ran the 5' RACE reads through MiXCR, one entry per CDR3 protein. The sample contains fewer than 250,000 distinct CDR3 sequences, less than 10% of which appear only once. This clonotype was found a few times. Its antigen is still unknown. The chain links TRBV12-3 or TRBV12-4 to TRBJ2-7; TRBD1 is a possible D gene (6 bases). The sample was memory (CD45RO+) T cells sorted from blood. The sequence was collected from a woman aged 18 to 35 in good health. CDR3 DNA: TGTGCCAGCAGTTCCCTCGGACAGTCCCCCTACGAGCAGTACTTC. It encodes CASSSLGQSPYEQYF.